Listed below are T cell receptor beta chains from one sample, sequenced in a study of blood T cell repertoires in COVID-19. Assay used: immunoSEQ multiplex PCR; TCRdb lists only in-frame clones, some missing. The repertoire includes fewer than 55,000 clones, around four fifths of them detected once, and 13% to 15% sits in the top ten. The sample taken for sequencing was peripheral blood. The receptors stem from a human donor with acute or convalescent COVID-19. The donor label of this sample is uncertain. Both conserved end residues are part of each CDR3. Each record gives: D gene, clone size, J gene, V gene, CDR3 DNA, CDR3 protein. D genes are given only for firm matches. Clone size appears in some rows only: once, few, many, or a class for an expanded clone.

TRBD1 | - | TRBJ1-4 | TRBV27 | TGTGCCAGCAGTTCATCGACAGGGGTTGAAAAACTGTTTTTT | CASSSSTGVEKLFF
TRBD1 | - | TRBJ1-6 | TRBV10-3 | TGTGCCATCAGTGACAGGGGGATTGAAAATAATTCACCCCTCCACTTT | CAISDRGIENNSPLHF
- | - | TRBJ1-2 | TRBV9 | TGTGCCAGCACCCCGTTGGGAGCTAACTATGGCTACACCTTC | CASTPLGANYGYTF
- | few | TRBJ1-5 | TRBV27 | TGTGCCAGCAGTTTATCGGCAGGGGTTCAGCCCCAGCATTTT | CASSLSAGVQPQHF
- | - | TRBJ2-1 | TRBV15 | TGTGCCACCAGCAGAGATAGTGGGCCGTACTTCTACAATGAGCAGTTCTTC | CATSRDSGPYFYNEQFF
- | once | TRBJ1-1 | TRBV5-1 | TGCGCCAGCAGCCCCAGCCCTAGGGAGGGAATTAACACTGAAGCTTTCTTT | CASSPSPREGINTEAFF
TRBD1 | - | TRBJ2-1 | TRBV29-1 | TGCAGCTCTCGGACCGGGACAGGGCTCAATGAGCAGTTCTTC | CSSRTGTGLNEQFF
TRBD1 | - | TRBJ1-2 | TRBV19 | TGTGCCAGTATGAGGGGACAGGGACGGACCTATGGCTACACCTTC | CASMRGQGRTYGYTF
TRBD2 | - | TRBJ2-2 | TRBV11-3 | TGTGCCAGCAGCTTAAGGACTAGCGGGAGGGCCTACACCGGGGAGCTGTTTTTT | CASSLRTSGRAYTGELFF
TRBD2 | - | TRBJ2-3 | TRBV4-2 | TGTGCCAGCAGCCAATCGAGACTAGCGGGGATCTCAGATACGCAGTATTTT | CASSQSRLAGISDTQYF
TRBD1 | - | TRBJ1-2 | TRBV7-9 | TGTGCCAGCAGCTTATGGACAGGGGGTAAAGATGGCTACACCTTC | CASSLWTGGKDGYTF
TRBD2 | - | TRBJ2-7 | TRBV29-1 | TGCAGCGTCGGAACGGGACTACAGTCCTACGAGCAGTACTTC | CSVGTGLQSYEQYF
- | few | TRBJ2-5 | TRBV4-3 | TGCGCCAGCAGCCAAGGGGCAGTCCAGGATGGGGAGACCCAGTACTTC | CASSQGAVQDGETQYF
- | - | TRBJ2-5 | TRBV3-1/TRBV3-2 | TGTGCCAGCAGCCAGGGTAGCTGGGAGACCCAGTACTTC | CASSQGSWETQYF
- | - | TRBJ1-3 | TRBV30 | TGTGCCTGGAGTGTAAGTGGCGGAAACACCATATATTTT | CAWSVSGGNTIYF
- | many | TRBJ1-5 | TRBV7-9 | TGTGCCAGCAGCTTAGCGCCGGGAGGAGGCAATCAGCCCCAGCATTTT | CASSLAPGGGNQPQHF
- | - | TRBJ1-3 | TRBV7-8 | TGTGCCAGCAGGCTCGGGGGAATCGGAAACACCATATATTTT | CASRLGGIGNTIYF
- | - | TRBJ1-6 | TRBV7-3 | TGTGCCAGCAGCTTACAGGGGACCTATAATTCACCCCTCCACTTT | CASSLQGTYNSPLHF
TRBD1 | - | TRBJ1-6 | TRBV18 | TGTGCCAGCTCACTGGGACAGGATAATTCACCCCTCCACTTT | CASSLGQDNSPLHF
TRBD1 | once | TRBJ1-2 | TRBV28 | TGTGCCAGCACCGTGACAGGGGCCTATGGCTACACCTTC | CASTVTGAYGYTF
- | - | TRBJ1-2 | TRBV9 | TGTGCCAGCAGCTCCTCTCCCCTCCGACGGAGAGCTAACTATGGCTACACCTTC | CASSSSPLRRRANYGYTF
- | - | TRBJ1-1 | TRBV15 | TGTGCCACCAGCAGAGACAAGGGACAGAACACTGAAGCTTTCTTT | CATSRDKGQNTEAFF
- | - | TRBJ1-2 | TRBV6-6 | TGTGCCAGCGCCGACAGCCAAAACTATGGCTACACCTTC | CASADSQNYGYTF
TRBD1 | - | TRBJ2-5 | TRBV2 | TGTGCCAGCAGTAAGCAGGGGGCGGGAGAGACCCAGTACTTC | CASSKQGAGETQYF
TRBD1 | - | TRBJ1-2 | TRBV7-2 | TGTGCCAGCAGCTTAGATACAGGGGGAGGCAATGGCTACACCTTC | CASSLDTGGGNGYTF
TRBD2 | - | TRBJ2-1 | TRBV19 | TGTGCCAGTAGTATGACTAGCGGGGAACACAATGAGCAGTTCTTC | CASSMTSGEHNEQFF
TRBD2 | once | TRBJ2-1 | TRBV4-2 | TGTGCCAGCAGCCAAGCAGGAGGGAATAGCGGGATTGAGCAGTTCTTC | CASSQAGGNSGIEQFF
TRBD1 | - | TRBJ1-5 | TRBV28 | TGTGCCAGCAGTCCGGGACAGGGGTTTAGCAATCAGCCCCAGCATTTT | CASSPGQGFSNQPQHF
- | - | TRBJ2-1 | TRBV10-2 | TGCGCCAGCAGTTTAGCCTTTGAGCAGTTCTTC | CASSLAFEQFF
- | - | TRBJ1-5 | TRBV24-1 | TGTGCCACCAGCCGGACAGCAAATCAGCCCCAGCATTTT | CATSRTANQPQHF
TRBD1 | - | TRBJ2-1 | TRBV4-3 | TGCGCCAGCAGCCAAGACCATGGGACAGGGGGGGGAAATGAGCAGTTCTTC | CASSQDHGTGGGNEQFF
- | - | TRBJ2-5 | TRBV5-1 | TGCGCCAGCAGCTTGGGTCAGGGGAAAGAGACCCAGTACTTC | CASSLGQGKETQYF
- | - | TRBJ1-3 | TRBV9 | TGTGCCAGCAGCGATACCCGCAGGGGTTCTGGAAACACCATATATTTT | CASSDTRRGSGNTIYF
TRBD1 | - | TRBJ2-3 | TRBV6-5 | TGTGCCAGCACCGGACAGGGGGCGGGCACAGATACGCAGTATTTT | CASTGQGAGTDTQYF
TRBD1 | once | TRBJ2-7 | TRBV29-1 | TGCAGCGCCCGGGACAGACCCTACGAGCAGTACTTC | CSARDRPYEQYF
- | - | TRBJ2-3 | TRBV6-2/TRBV6-3 | TGTGCCAGCAGTTACTCGACCTCTCTAGCGACGGACACAGATACGCAGTATTTT | CASSYSTSLATDTDTQYF
- | - | TRBJ2-5 | TRBV7-2 | TGTGCCAGCAGCGACACTCCAGGGAGGCGAGAGACCCAGTACTTC | CASSDTPGRRETQYF
TRBD1 | - | TRBJ2-5 | TRBV5-4 | TGTGCCAGCAGCTTGGGACAGGGTGAGACCCAGTACTTC | CASSLGQGETQYF
- | - | TRBJ2-7 | TRBV12-3/TRBV12-4 | TGTGCCAGCAGTCCCCTATTCTACGAGCAGTACTTC | CASSPLFYEQYF
- | - | TRBJ2-2 | TRBV7-2 | TGTGCCAGCAGCGCGCGGGGCCCGGCCACCGGGGAGCTGTTTTTT | CASSARGPATGELFF
- | - | TRBJ1-2 | TRBV5-4 | TGTGCCAGCAGCTTGTGGCAGGGATATGGCTACACCTTC | CASSLWQGYGYTF
- | - | TRBJ2-2 | TRBV28 | TGTGCCAGCAGTCCGTACACCGGGGAGCTGTTTTTT | CASSPYTGELFF
- | - | TRBJ1-3 | TRBV28 | TGTGCCAGCAGATCTTCCCCAGGGGACCCCTCTGGAAACACCATATATTTT | CASRSSPGDPSGNTIYF
- | once | TRBJ2-5 | TRBV10-3 | TGTGCCATCAGTGAGCACAGGGGGGGCGAGACCCAGTACTTC | CAISEHRGGETQYF
- | - | TRBJ2-5 | TRBV19 | TGTGCCAGTAGGGCTAGCTCAGGAGAGACCCAGTACTTC | CASRASSGETQYF
- | - | TRBJ1-1 | TRBV19 | TGTGCCAGCGGGTTATATATGAACACTGAAGCTTTCTTT | CASGLYMNTEAFF
TRBD1 | - | TRBJ1-5 | TRBV10-3 | TGTGCCATCAGTCGACAGGGGAGTCAGCCCCAGCATTTT | CAISRQGSQPQHF
TRBD2 | - | TRBJ2-1 | TRBV4-2 | TGTGCCAGCAGCCCCGGGACTAGCGGGGGGCCCGTGGGGGTGGGGGAGCAGTTCTTC | CASSPGTSGGPVGVGEQFF
- | - | TRBJ2-1 | TRBV24-1 | TGTGCCACCAGTGAATCCGGGTCCCGAGAGCATGAGCAGTTCTTC | CATSESGSREHEQFF
- | - | TRBJ1-1 | TRBV2 | TGTGCCAGCACTCCAAGAGGGGATTCGGGGTTGGGGGGCACTGAAGCTTTCTTT | CASTPRGDSGLGGTEAFF
TRBD1 | - | TRBJ2-7 | TRBV10-3 | TGTGCCATCGGGGGGACAGGGTTTCACGAGCAGTACTTC | CAIGGTGFHEQYF
TRBD2 | - | TRBJ2-3 | TRBV7-7 | TGTGCCAGCAGCTCCGGGACTAGCGGGGGCAAGGATACGCAGTATTTT | CASSSGTSGGKDTQYF
TRBD1 | - | TRBJ2-2 | TRBV4-2 | TGTGCCAGCAGCCCGGGACAGGAGAACACCGGGGAGCTGTTTTTT | CASSPGQENTGELFF
TRBD1 | - | TRBJ1-2 | TRBV24-1 | TGTGCCACCAGTGACACCGACAGGGCCGATGGCTACACCTTC | CATSDTDRADGYTF
- | - | TRBJ1-4 | TRBV4-3 | TGCGCCAGCAGCCAAGATCTTCCCCTCTCTAATGAAAAACTGTTTTTT | CASSQDLPLSNEKLFF
- | once | TRBJ1-4 | TRBV13 | TGTGCCAGCAGCGCAGAACCCCTTAATGAAAAACTGTTTTTT | CASSAEPLNEKLFF
- | - | TRBJ2-3 | TRBV7-3 | TGTGCCAGCAGCAGGGGGTTGGGCACAGATACGCAGTATTTT | CASSRGLGTDTQYF
- | - | TRBJ2-1 | TRBV7-7 | TGTGCCAGCAGCTTAAATTGGGGGCCTGACAATGAGCAGTTCTTC | CASSLNWGPDNEQFF
TRBD1 | - | TRBJ1-1 | TRBV2 | TGTGCCAGCATCGGGACAGGGGCGAACACTGAAGCTTTCTTT | CASIGTGANTEAFF
- | - | TRBJ2-3 | TRBV7-6 | TGTGCCAGCAGCCCACTCCGCCTTTCCACGCAGTATTTT | CASSPLRLSTQYF